This T cell receptor (beta chain) was found in a study of T cell responses to AZD1222 COVID-19 vaccine. Method: immunoSEQ multiplex PCR; TCRdb's copy keeps in-frame clones and lacks some. The profile covers some 170,000 clones, with 85% to 95% appearing a single time and approximately 0.97% taken by the ten largest. CDR3 length: 13 amino acids. Germline V gene lookup returns CDR1 LGHNA and CDR2 YSLEER. V lost 0 bases and J 6 bases, leaving 6 bases between the germline ends. This specimen was peripheral blood, taken on day 0 of AZD1222 vaccination. The TCR comes from an adult in good health. The V call is TRBV4-3, the J call TRBJ1-5; D remains unclear. The CDR3 here is CASSQDRAQPQHF. CDR3 DNA: TGCGCCAGCAGCCAAGATCGAGCTCAGCCCCAGCATTTT.